This TCR beta chain is from a study of blood T cell repertoires in COVID-19. Using immunoSEQ multiplex PCR, the repertoire was profiled, and TCRdb retains in-frame clones only, with some absent. In the table there are tens of thousands of clones, approximately 78% of which are singletons. This TCR was recovered from a man aged 60-69 years with acute or convalescent COVID-19. The sequenced sample was peripheral blood.

The CDR3 spells CAWSKGQGATEAFF. The CDR3 DNA follows: TGTGCCTGGAGTAAAGGACAGGGGGCAACTGAAGCTTTCTTT. This chain connects TRBV30 to TRBJ1-1; TRBD1 agrees at 11 bases. Germline values: CDR1 GTSNPN, CDR2 SVGIG (reference sequence). The length of the CDR3 is 14 residues. J gave up 5 bases and V 2 bases, and 4 bases lay outside the gene matches.